This TCR beta chain was profiled in a study of shared clonotypes between healthy human individuals. Whole-study context: The donors, two women and a few men, were aged 18 to 49.

Measured with immunoSEQ multiplex PCR; TCRdb has only the in-frame clones, and not every one. In the table there are approximately 2,000,000 clones, around 93% of which are singletons. Terminally differentiated effector memory CD45RA+ cells were excluded from the naive CD8 cells, which were CD45RO-negative and positively selected for CCR7. Trimming cost V 4 bases and J 5 bases; bases outside gene matches: 3. The CDR3 runs 13 residues. Germline-derived CDR1 and CDR2 are SGHRS and YFSETQ. Sequencing was performed on naive CD8+ T cells from PBMCs. The chain joins TRBV5-1 to TRBJ2-3, with 8 bases matching TRBD1. This receptor was taken from a man between 18 and 29 years old in good health. Some clones in this sample may be carry-over from other donors' samples. The CDR3 protein is CASSPGTGDTQYF. CDR3 coding DNA: TGCGCCAGCAGCCCCGGGACAGGAGATACGCAGTATTTT.